One and the same sample provided the 19 T cell receptor beta chains below, sequenced in a study of response to subunit inactivated influenza vaccine. TCRdb independently ran MiXCR on the RT-PCR reads; one entry per CDR3 protein. The sample lists under 800,000 distinct CDR3 sequences, 14% occurring once. This specimen consisted of PBMCs from blood, obtained less than 15 days before vaccination. These receptors all stem from a man in his fifties or sixties who received an inactivated influenza vaccine.

The rearrangement links TRBV10-3 to TRBJ2-7, with 9 bases that match TRBD1. The CDR3 consists of 15 residues. CDR1 and CDR2 from the germline V gene are ENHRY and SYGVKD. The trim removed 6 bases at V and 6 bases at J, leaving 12 bases unmatched. CDR3 amino acids: CAIRSRDREGSEQYF. The CDR3 DNA is TGTGCCATCAGATCCCGGGACAGGGAAGGCTCCGAGCAGTACTTC.

The sample holds a few counts of this clonotype. The chain couples TRBV20-1 to TRBJ2-3, with 10 positions matching TRBD2. The length of the CDR3 is 16 residues. Germline V gives CDR1 DFQATT, CDR2 SNEGSKA (reference sequence). The ends lost 0 bases at V and 4 bases at J; junction bases unmatched: 7. CDR3 sequence reads: CSARDSRAGGPDTQYF. Here the CDR3 DNA reads TGCAGTGCTAGAGATAGCAGAGCGGGAGGGCCAGATACGCAGTATTTT.

The chain carries TRBV28 and TRBJ2-1; 9 nucleotides match TRBD2. Trimming took 2 bases from V and 3 from J; bases not matched to a gene: 5. The CDR3 runs to 16 residues. CDR1 and CDR2 from the germline V gene are MDHEN and SYDVKM. Here the CDR3 reads CASSLRRGRDYNEQFF. In nucleotides, the CDR3 is TGTGCCAGCAGTTTAAGGCGCGGGAGGGACTACAATGAGCAGTTCTTC.

The chain joins TRBV15 to TRBJ2-3; 14 bases align to TRBD2. CDR1 and CDR2 from the germline V gene are LNHNV and YYDKDF (reference sequence). This CDR3 is built from 16 residues. V gave up 5 bases and J gave up 5 bases; unmatched junction bases: 6. For the CDR3, the DNA is TGTGCCACCAGCTACCGACTAGCGGGAGGGATAGATACGCAGTATTTT. Protein: CATSYRLAGGIDTQYF.

This rearrangement joins TRBV20-1 to TRBJ2-7; 7 nucleotides agree with TRBD2. CDR3 length: 13 residues. V was pared by 6 bases and J by 5 bases, with 10 bases of the junction left unmatched. The germline gives CDR1 DFQATT, CDR2 SNEGSKA (reference sequence). In DNA form, the CDR3 reads TGCAGTGCCGCCGCGGGAGACGTGAACGAGCAGTACTTC. Its protein is CSAAAGDVNEQYF.

This clonotype was seen a few times. The gene calls are TRBV6-1 and TRBJ1-4; D is unresolved. Per the germline V gene, CDR1 is MNHNS and CDR2 is SASEGT. Trimming stripped 9 bases from V and 4 bases from J, with 12 bases between. The CDR3 runs 13 residues. The CDR3 nucleotides read TGTGCCAGTGAGGTCGCTCTTAATGAAAAACTGTTTTTT. This gives the protein CASEVALNEKLFF.

This clonotype is a singleton in its sample. One end of the junction fails to match germline, which may point to a read error. This chain's CDR3 is CASSGLPKSTGLF. The CDR3 DNA sequence: TGTGCCAGCAGCGGTCTCCCCAAGTCCACAGGACTCTTC. The V call is TRBV6-2 or TRBV6-3, the J call TRBJ2-5; D may correspond to TRBD1 or TRBD2 (5 bases each). The CDR3 contains 13 residues. CDR1 is MNHEY, CDR2 SVGEGT, per germline.

This clonotype has more than one count but fewer than ten. The chain has TRBV20-1 and TRBJ2-5, with 11 bases aligning to TRBD2. This CDR3 has 12 amino acids. Germline lookup yields CDR1 DFQATT and CDR2 SNEGSKA (reference sequence). With 5 bases clipped from V and 11 bases from J, the junction kept 7 bases outside the gene matches. CDR3 loop: CSAQLAGARQYF. The CDR3 nucleotides read TGCAGTGCTCAACTAGCGGGGGCTAGGCAGTACTTC.

J is TRBJ2-5 and V is TRBV10-3, with 11 nucleotides matching TRBD1. Germline assignment: CDR1 ENHRY and CDR2 SYGVKD. The CDR3 sequence is 15 residues long. V was clipped by 4 bases and J by 5 bases; unmatched bases: 6. CDR3 sequence (DNA): TGTGCCATCAGTGGGGGACAGGGGGTACGGGAGACCCAGTACTTC. Protein product: CAISGGQGVRETQYF.

V usage is TRBV6-1 and J usage is TRBJ1-5; no definite D call. With 5 bases removed from V and 6 bases from J, the gap between germline ends came to 17 bases. Per germline, CDR1 MNHNS and CDR2 SASEGT. This CDR3 has 15 amino acids. The CDR3 bases are TGTGCCAGCAGTAGAGGGCCTTCTCTAGGTCAGCCCCAGCATTTT. It encodes CASSRGPSLGQPQHF.

This clonotype has a handful of counts. The chain links TRBV15 to TRBJ2-1; either TRBD1 or TRBD2 may supply D (5 bases each). The CDR3 is 14 residues long. V lost 3 bases and J lost 7, with 13 bases in between. CDR1 is LNHNV and CDR2 is YYDKDF in the germline V gene (reference sequence). The CDR3 is CATSRGRFRNEQFF. For the CDR3, the DNA is TGTGCCACCAGCAGGGGACGGTTCCGGAATGAGCAGTTCTTC.

This rearrangement joins TRBV12-3 or TRBV12-4 to TRBJ2-7; 12 nucleotides line up with TRBD2. Trimming removed 6 bases from V and 2 bases from J; junction bases left unmatched: 2. This CDR3 contains 14 residues. CDR3 bases: TGTGCCAGCAGGACTAGCGGGAGACCCTACGAGCAGTACTTC. Encoded protein: CASRTSGRPYEQYF.

The V gene is TRBV6-5, the J gene TRBJ2-1, with 7 bases identical to TRBD1. Germline V gene lookup returns CDR1 MNHEY and CDR2 SVGAGI. Germline trimming cut 1 base from V and 2 bases from J; bases unmatched to any gene: 5. The CDR3 totals 16 residues. This CDR3 is CASSYYRGGPYNEQFF. CDR3 DNA sequence: TGTGCCAGCAGTTACTACCGAGGGGGCCCCTACAATGAGCAGTTCTTC.

The chain joins TRBV3-1 to TRBJ1-6; weak D call: TRBD1 (6 bases). V was shortened by 4 bases and J by 10 bases, with 14 bases between the two germline ends. CDR3 length: 14 amino acids. Germline V gene lookup returns CDR1 LGHDT and CDR2 YNNKEL (reference sequence). CDR3 sequence (DNA): TGTGCCAGCAGCCCGAAGGGGGGAGGATCACCCCTCCACTTT. Translating gives CASSPKGGGSPLHF.

In this sample, this clonotype turned up many times. The chain employs TRBV9 and TRBJ2-1, with D uncertain. With 4 bases removed from V and 8 bases from J, the gap between germline ends came to 13 bases. CDR3 size: 13 residues. CDR1 and CDR2 (germline): SGDLS, YYNGEE. CDR3 loop: CASSQTKLDEQFF. CDR3 nucleotide sequence: TGTGCCAGCAGCCAAACTAAACTCGATGAGCAGTTCTTC.

There are a few counts of this clonotype. This rearrangement joins TRBV20-1 to TRBJ1-5; D remains unclear. The length of the CDR3 is 12 residues. Germline lookup yields CDR1 DFQATT and CDR2 SNEGSKA (reference sequence). The V and J ends lost 3 bases and 6 bases respectively, with 9 bases between them. The CDR3 spells CSARGSGQPQHF. CDR3 nucleotides: TGCAGTGCTAGGGGGTCAGGTCAGCCCCAGCATTTT.

J is TRBJ2-7 and V is TRBV29-1; 11 bases line up with TRBD2. The CDR3 sequence is 16 residues long. Germline CDR1 reads SQVTM; CDR2 reads ANQGSEA. The junction had 9 bases not matched to a gene; V was cut back by 5 bases and J by 0 bases. The CDR3 nucleotides are TGCAGCGTTTATGGGACTAGCGGAGATACCTCCTACGAGCAGTACTTC. The encoded protein is CSVYGTSGDTSYEQYF.

This clonotype was recorded many times. This CDR3 is CSARDLAGVFYEQYF. The CDR3 coding sequence is TGCAGTGCTAGAGATCTCGCAGGGGTCTTTTACGAGCAGTACTTC. The chain recombines TRBV20-1 with TRBJ2-7; TRBD1 might be the D (6 bases). In germline, CDR1 is DFQATT, CDR2 SNEGSKA (reference sequence). Trimming took off 0 bases at V and 4 bases at J, with 16 bases between the two ends. The CDR3 is 15 residues long.

This clonotype was detected a few times. The chain is built from TRBV20-1 and TRBJ2-1, with 7 bases aligning to TRBD1. The CDR3 spans 15 residues. CDR1 is DFQATT and CDR2 is SNEGSKA in the germline V gene (reference sequence). J was trimmed by 6 bases and V by 6 bases; bases with no gene match: 14. This chain's CDR3 is CSARETGIFGNEQFF. DNA for the CDR3: TGCAGTGCCAGGGAGACAGGGATTTTCGGCAATGAGCAGTTCTTC.